One sample yielded the 20 T cell receptor beta chains listed below, sequenced in a study of CD8+CD57+ T cells in acquired aplastic anemia. All patients picked for sequencing had shown, by flow cytometry, an expansion of CD8+CD57+ cells. The study profiled TCR beta VDJ and CDR3 using genomic DNA as template. Via MiXCR, TCRdb re-called the reads, giving one row per CDR3 protein. This repertoire shows around 430,000 distinct CDR3 sequences, under 40% found once; its top ten account for less than 0.85%. Sequencing was done on a sample of sorted CD4+, CD8+, or CD8+CD57+ T cells (not recorded which) from PBMCs. Receptors originate from a human donor with aplastic anemia.

The rearrangement links TRBV19 to TRBJ2-1, with 11 bases identical to TRBD1. V was pared by 7 bases and J by 3 bases, with 5 bases of the junction left unmatched. This CDR3 comprises 15 residues. Germline V gene data show CDR1 as LNHDA and CDR2 as SQIVND (reference sequence). This chain's CDR3 is CASISGTGGYNEQFF. Written as DNA, the CDR3 is TGTGCCAGTATCTCCGGGACAGGGGGCTACAATGAGCAGTTCTTC.

This clonotype was recorded a few times. V and J are TRBV3-1 and TRBJ1-6, with D uncertain. The germline V gene has CDR1 LGHDT and CDR2 YNNKEL (reference sequence). Trimming shortened V by 0 bases and J by 13 bases, and 10 bases separated the two germline ends. The CDR3 runs to 13 residues. In DNA, the CDR3 is TGTGCCAGCAGCCAAGATCCAGTAGCTCCCCTCCACTTT. This gives the protein CASSQDPVAPLHF.

This clonotype has a count of ten or more. This chain joins TRBV7-9 and TRBJ1-1, with D hard to call. This CDR3 region has 11 residues. Germline CDR1 is SEHNR and CDR2 is FQNEAQ (reference sequence). V was cut by 4 bases and J by 11 bases, with 11 bases left in between. CDR3 nucleotide sequence: TGTGCCAGCAGCTCTGGGAGTGGTGCTTTCTTT. Translation gives CASSSGSGAFF.

The chain links TRBV5-6 to TRBJ1-2; tentatively, D is TRBD1 (5 bases). Trimming removed 0 bases at V and 8 bases at J, with 17 bases between. The germline V gene has CDR1 SGHDT and CDR2 YYEEEE. The CDR3 contains 15 residues. CDR3 region: CASSLAGRIPGGYTF. The CDR3 DNA follows: TGTGCCAGCAGCTTGGCTGGCCGAATTCCAGGGGGCTACACCTTC.

This sequence joins TRBV12-3 or TRBV12-4 and TRBJ1-1; the D is unclear. V was trimmed by 1 base and J by 4 bases, leaving 13 bases between them. The CDR3 runs 15 residues. CDR3 loop: CASSLEPWGGTEAFF. CDR3 nucleotides: TGTGCCAGCAGTTTAGAGCCCTGGGGAGGCACTGAAGCTTTCTTT.

This clonotype was picked up many times. J is TRBJ2-1 and V is TRBV10-2; 8 bases line up with TRBD2. Germline CDR1 and CDR2: WSHSY and SAAADI. V trimming: 4 bases; J trimming: 0 bases; junction bases outside the gene matches: 8. The length of the CDR3 is 17 residues. CDR3 nucleotide sequence: TGCGCCAGCAGTGGACGACTAGCGACGAACTCCTACAATGAGCAGTTCTTC. This sequence encodes CASSGRLATNSYNEQFF.

In regard to this clonotype: Likely a read error: the CDR3 ends without its conserved phenylalanine or tryptophan. The limits of the CDR3 on the DNA are not certain, so only TCRdb's listed CDR3 is given. CDR3: CAISESARGI. This chain links TRBV10-3 with TRBJ1-5; the table's D call, TRBD1, was not checked against the DNA. The germline V gene encodes CDR1 ENHRY and CDR2 SYGVKD. With termini counted, the CDR3 has 10 amino acids.

This chain links TRBV20-1 with TRBJ1-4; 10 nucleotides line up with TRBD1. The germline gives CDR1 DFQATT, CDR2 SNEGSKA (reference sequence). This CDR3 contains 14 residues. V lost 5 bases to trimming and J lost 7 bases; unmatched junction nucleotides: 7. The CDR3 DNA reads TGCAGTGCTGCGGACAGGGGGGTTTCTGAAAAACTGTTTTTT. Protein: CSAADRGVSEKLFF.

This clonotype was counted between two and nine times. This chain uses TRBV30 with TRBJ1-3; unclear D gene. Germline CDR1 reads GTSNPN; CDR2 reads SVGIG (reference sequence). The CDR3 is made up of 13 amino acids. V was shortened by 2 bases and J by 0 bases, with 5 bases between the two germline ends. The CDR3, as DNA: TGTGCCTGGAGTACCAACTCTGGAAACACCATATATTTT. Its translation: CAWSTNSGNTIYF.

This clonotype was observed at least ten times. One junction end does not reproduce the germline sequence, and a read error may be involved. DNA for the CDR3: TGTGCTAGCAGCTTGCTCGGCGTCGGGAGCGAGACCCAGTACTTC. It specifies CASSLLGVGSETQYF. The V and J genes are TRBV7-7 and TRBJ2-5, with a possible D match to TRBD2 (6 bases). The germline V gene encodes CDR1 SSHAT and CDR2 FNYEAQ (reference sequence). The CDR3 is made up of 15 amino acids.

This clonotype was seen repeatedly, ten times or more. The chain links TRBV30 to TRBJ1-2; no clear D gene. The CDR3 loop spans 11 amino acids. Germline V CDR1 and CDR2: GTSNPN, SVGIG (reference sequence). V lost 4 bases to trimming and J lost 4 bases, with 7 bases between them. The CDR3 loop reads CAWMSGYGYTF. The CDR3 DNA follows: TGTGCCTGGATGAGCGGCTATGGCTACACCTTC.

V and J are TRBV12-3 or TRBV12-4 and TRBJ1-1; 8 positions match TRBD1. Trimming took 5 bases from V and 2 from J; bases not matched to a gene: 10. This CDR3 has 16 amino acids. CDR3 protein: CASSARTGPTNTEAFF. DNA for the CDR3: TGTGCCAGCAGTGCCCGGACAGGGCCCACTAACACTGAAGCTTTCTTT.

This clonotype was seen only a few times. The V gene is TRBV4-1, the J gene TRBJ1-6; TRBD1 matches at 7 bases. The CDR3 is 17 residues long. CDR1 MGHRA and CDR2 YSYEKL come from the germline V gene. Germline trimming cut 6 bases from V and 5 bases from J; bases unmatched to any gene: 13. The DNA for the CDR3 is TGCGCCAGCAGGAAAAGATCCGGGACAGAGGATAATTCACCCCTCCACTTT. Amino acids: CASRKRSGTEDNSPLHF.

The CDR3 sequence is CASSVATADYGYTF. Written as DNA, the CDR3 is TGTGCCAGCAGCGTAGCTACGGCGGACTATGGCTACACCTTC. The chain links TRBV9 to TRBJ1-2; D ambiguous. V was clipped by 0 bases and J by 3 bases, with 9 bases between them. The CDR3 has 14 residues. Germline V CDR1 and CDR2: SGDLS, YYNGEE.

The V gene is TRBV6-5, the J gene TRBJ1-1; D gene uncertain. Germline loops: CDR1 MNHEY, CDR2 SVGAGI. This CDR3 is 14 amino acids long. V was pared by 2 bases and J by 4 bases, with 11 bases between. CDR3 sequence (DNA): TGTGCCAGCAGTTACCTGGGCGCGGGCACTGAAGCTTTCTTT. Protein product: CASSYLGAGTEAFF.

The rearrangement uses TRBV12-3 or TRBV12-4 and TRBJ1-3; no clear D. The CDR3 is 14 residues long. V was shortened by 6 bases and J by 1 base, with 10 bases between the two germline ends. CDR3 amino acids: CASSLVRSGNTIYF. The CDR3 bases are TGTGCCAGCAGCCTCGTTAGATCTGGAAACACCATATATTTT.

A few counts support this clonotype. A junction end diverges from the germline sequence, so it may reflect a read error. This chain links TRBV15 with TRBJ1-4; D may be TRBD1 (5 bases). The CDR3 covers 15 residues. Germline V gene sequence: CDR1 LNHNV, CDR2 YYDKDF (reference sequence). The CDR3 sequence is CATSRGDLTSEELFF. The CDR3 coding sequence is TGTGCCACCAGCAGAGGGGACCTCACGAGTGAAGAACTGTTTTTT. Based on the CDR3 plus reference TRBV15 and TRBJ1-4, the full variable domain is DAMVIQNPRYQVTQFGKPVTLSCSQTLNHNVMYWYQQKSSQAPKLLFHYYDKDFNNEADTPDNFQSRRPNTSFCFLDIRSPGLGDTAMYLCATSRGDLTSEELFFGSGTQLSVL.

There are many counts of this clonotype. The chain links TRBV9 to TRBJ1-1, with a tentative D call TRBD1 (5 bases). CDR3 length: 15 amino acids. The V and J ends lost 0 bases and 3 bases respectively, with 12 bases between them. CDR1 and CDR2 from the germline V gene are SGDLS and YYNGEE. DNA of the CDR3: TGTGCCAGCAGCGTAGTTTGGGGGGAGCACACTGAAGCTTTCTTT. It translates to CASSVVWGEHTEAFF. The full variable domain, rest sourced from reference TRBV9 and TRBJ1-1, is DSGVTQTPKHLITATGQRVTLRCSPRSGDLSVYWYQQSLDQGLQFLIQYYNGEERAKGNILERFSAQQFPDLHSELNLSSLELGDSALYFCASSVVWGEHTEAFFGQGTRLTVV.

Points on this clonotype: A read error may be the cause here, since a much bigger clone is one base away. V usage is TRBV7-2 and J usage is TRBJ2-7; unclear D gene. CDR1 and CDR2 (germline): SGHTA, FQGNSA. The CDR3 covers 15 residues. With 4 bases removed from V and 1 base from J, the gap between germline ends came to 14 bases. CDR3 residues: CASSSAGLDSYEQYF. DNA for the CDR3: TGTGCCAGCAGCTCAGCCGGTCTTGATTCCTACGAGCAGTACTTC.

Ten or more counts support this clonotype. V usage is TRBV5-1 and J usage is TRBJ1-6; 8 bases are shared with TRBD1. The trim removed 4 bases at V and 7 bases at J, leaving 7 bases unmatched. This CDR3 is 15 amino acids long. The germline gives CDR1 SGHRS, CDR2 YFSETQ. The CDR3 sequence: CASSPMDRVNSPLHF. The CDR3 DNA is TGCGCCAGCAGCCCGATGGACAGGGTCAATTCACCCCTCCACTTT.